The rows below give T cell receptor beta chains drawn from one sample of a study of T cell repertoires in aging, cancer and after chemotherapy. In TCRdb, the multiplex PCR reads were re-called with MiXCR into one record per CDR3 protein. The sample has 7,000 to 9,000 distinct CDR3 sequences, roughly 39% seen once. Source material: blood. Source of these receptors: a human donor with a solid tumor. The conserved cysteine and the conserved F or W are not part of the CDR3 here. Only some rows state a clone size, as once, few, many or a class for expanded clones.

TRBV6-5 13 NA ASSEDETGAYEQY
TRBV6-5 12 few ASSLGREGTEAF
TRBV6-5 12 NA ASRRDSMDQPQH
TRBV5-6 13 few ASSHQSRGDSPLH
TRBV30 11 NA AWNSDRSYEQY
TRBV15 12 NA ATRLDSSTDTQY
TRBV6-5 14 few ASSDMDRGHNYGYT
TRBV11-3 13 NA ASSSGGAASYEQY
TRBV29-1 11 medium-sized SVRTVANEKLF
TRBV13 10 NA ASSFRRTEAF
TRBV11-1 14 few ASSGQGASSYNEQF
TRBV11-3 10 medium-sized ASSYNAHEQY
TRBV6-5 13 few ASSYGGNNNEKLF
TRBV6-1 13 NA ASSERDRGTYGYT
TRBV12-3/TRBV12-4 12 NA ASTDRTDLETQY
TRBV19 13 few ASSFTGGSNYGYT
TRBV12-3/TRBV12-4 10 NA ASSVPGTGVF
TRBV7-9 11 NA ASSLQDLYGYT
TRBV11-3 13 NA ASRGGTGGGYEQY
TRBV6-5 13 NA ASSYKTDFYNEQF
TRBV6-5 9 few ASRGTYEQY
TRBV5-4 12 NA ASRLAGGGETQY
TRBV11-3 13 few ASSPGTSGSGEQY
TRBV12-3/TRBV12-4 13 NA ASSLRQGGFYGYT
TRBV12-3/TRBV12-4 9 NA ASTRFNEQF
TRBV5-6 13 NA ASSIGQGHSYEQY
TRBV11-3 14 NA ASSLVGGQANSPLH
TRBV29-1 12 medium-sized SVLTSGSSYEQY
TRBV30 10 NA AWSLRTETLT
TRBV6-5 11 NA ASRDQYTDTQY
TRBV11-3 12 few ASRAGQGAYEQY
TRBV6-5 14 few ASSYPRGLNTGELF
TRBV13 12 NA ASSFGTGGTEAF
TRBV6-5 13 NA ASSAGTSGVNEQF
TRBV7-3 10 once ASSRDGAAAF
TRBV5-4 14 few ASSLGGTVNTGELF
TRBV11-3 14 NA ASSLGGARTPDTQY
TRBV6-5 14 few ASSRSLAGAGMEQY
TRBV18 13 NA ASSPRTGEGETQY
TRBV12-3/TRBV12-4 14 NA ASTQRGAGLTDTQY
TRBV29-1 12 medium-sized SVAEGLDRYEQY
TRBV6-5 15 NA ASSPTSGRPTYNEQF
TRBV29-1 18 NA SVEPFPGLAGGRSYNEQF
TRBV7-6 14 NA ASSPGTGSSTDTQY
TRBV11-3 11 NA ASRRQGIDTQY
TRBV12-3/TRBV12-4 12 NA ASSLVYGSNEQF
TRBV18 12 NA ANFSSGRNEKLF
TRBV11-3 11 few ASSSSQEDTQY
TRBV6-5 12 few AISVRDRDTEAF
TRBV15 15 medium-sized ATISQGTGIDTGELF
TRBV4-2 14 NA ASSQGVAGDTGELF
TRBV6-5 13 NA ASRRDRQISYEQY
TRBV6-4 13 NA ASSDSTSGYNEQF
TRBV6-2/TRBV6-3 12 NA ASSSNRGEYEQY
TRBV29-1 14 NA SIPKSGDSRNNEQS
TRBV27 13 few ASSLTLTGANGYT
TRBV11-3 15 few ASSSAGTSGGAGELF
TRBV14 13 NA ASSQNGYGANVLT
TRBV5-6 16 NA ASSLVGIRRANTGELV
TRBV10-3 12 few AISESRGDYGYT